The text below deals with one T cell receptor beta chain. One to two pinch biopsies were taken from the rectum during colonoscopy. This entry belongs to a study of pediatric ulcerative colitis. The germline gives CDR1 SNHLY, CDR2 FYNNEI. This CDR3 is 12 amino acids long. V was pared by 7 bases and J by 8 bases, with 5 bases of the junction left unmatched. Profiled with immunoSEQ multiplex PCR; TCRdb holds only in-frame clones, not every one. The table shows some 37,000 clones, with around four fifths occurring only once. The specimen sequenced was gut tissue. The chain couples TRBV2 to TRBJ1-2, with TRBD1 matching 9 bases. The origin of this receptor is a boy younger than 18 with moderate ulcerative colitis. The CDR3 protein is CASMGQGGGYTF. For the CDR3, the DNA is TGTGCCAGCATGGGACAGGGTGGCGGCTACACCTTC.